The source of this T cell receptor (beta chain) is a study of blood T cells in healthy people across ages. This clonotype has more than one count but fewer than ten. No antigen is known for it. Study results and limitations: Roughly linearly, TCR beta diversity per million T cells fell as age increased.

Germline CDR1 SQVTM, CDR2 ANQGSEA. This CDR3 has 14 residues. Trimming removed 7 bases at V and 10 bases at J, with 23 bases between. Alongside a J-beta primer mix, a sample-barcoded 5' primer served in a second PCR lasting roughly 6 to 11 cycles. Via MiXCR, TCRdb re-called the 5' RACE reads, giving one row per CDR3 protein. The data hold approximately 780,000 distinct CDR3 sequences, with under 30% observed a single time. The same specimen was also included in a second study, on T cells of mothers and their children.

The chain uses TRBV29-1 and TRBJ2-1, with D possibly matching TRBD1 (5 bases). The clonotype was recovered from a boy younger than 18 in good health. Sequences were obtained from blood. The CDR3 reads CSGVEGGALREQFF. Written as DNA, the CDR3 is TGCAGCGGCGTTGAAGGTGGGGCCTTAAGGGAGCAGTTCTTC.